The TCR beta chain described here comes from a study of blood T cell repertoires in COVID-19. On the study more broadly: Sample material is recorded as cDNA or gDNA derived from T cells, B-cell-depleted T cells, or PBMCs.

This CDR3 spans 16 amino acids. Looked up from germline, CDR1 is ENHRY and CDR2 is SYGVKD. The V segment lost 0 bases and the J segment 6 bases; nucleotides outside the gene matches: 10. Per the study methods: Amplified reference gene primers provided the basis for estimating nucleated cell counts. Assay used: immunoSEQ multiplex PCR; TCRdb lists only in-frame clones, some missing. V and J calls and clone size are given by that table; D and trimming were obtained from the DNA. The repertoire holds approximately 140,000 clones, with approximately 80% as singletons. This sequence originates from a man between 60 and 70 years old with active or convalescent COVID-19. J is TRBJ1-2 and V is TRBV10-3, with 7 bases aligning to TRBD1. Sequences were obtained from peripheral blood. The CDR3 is CAISESSPRQGHGYTF. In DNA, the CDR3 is TGTGCCATCAGTGAGTCGTCTCCAAGACAGGGCCATGGCTACACCTTC.